The entry below describes one T cell receptor beta chain. MiXCR was run by TCRdb on the 5' RACE reads, yielding one entry per CDR3 protein. The repertoire holds approximately 71,000 distinct CDR3 sequences, with roughly an eighth as singletons. These data are taken from a study of early T cells in non-severe SARS-CoV-2 infection. The ends lost 5 bases at V and 6 bases at J; junction bases unmatched: 2. The germline CDR1 and CDR2 sequences are DFQATT and SNEGSKA (reference sequence). CDR3 length equals 12 residues. This receptor was obtained from an adult who was a healthcare worker with PCR-confirmed SARS-CoV-2 infection or an uninfected control (not recorded which). The sequenced sample was whole blood. V is TRBV20-1 and J is TRBJ2-4, with TRBD2 identical over 9 bases. Here the CDR3 reads CSASGLANIQYF. DNA of the CDR3: TGCAGTGCTTCGGGACTAGCAAACATTCAGTACTTC.